This TCR beta chain was recorded in a study of control samples from healthy donors and cancer patients. The protocol was immunoSEQ multiplex PCR, while the TCRdb copy is restricted to in-frame clones and leaves out a portion. The table lists fewer than 200,000 clones, approximately 94% of them singletons. The length of the CDR3 is 17 residues. V was clipped by 1 base and J by 0 bases; unmatched bases: 2. Germline CDR1 and CDR2: SGHRS and YFSETQ. Sequencing input: PBMCs. The receptor was isolated from a man aged 60-69 years with colorectal cancer. The rearrangement uses TRBV5-1 and TRBJ2-5; the match to TRBD2 covers 14 bases. The CDR3 sequence: CASSLRTSGGYQETQYF. Written as DNA, the CDR3 is TGCGCCAGCAGCTTGAGGACTAGCGGGGGGTACCAAGAGACCCAGTACTTC.